These T cell receptor beta chains were read from a single sample in a study of T cell responses to AZD1222 COVID-19 vaccine. Repertoires were generated with immunoSEQ multiplex PCR, while TCRdb's copy carries only in-frame clones and drops some. The sample consists of over 100,000 clones, roughly 94% of them appearing once. Sequenced material: peripheral blood, taken on day 0 of AZD1222 vaccination. These receptors were collected from an adult in good health. The CDR3 runs from the conserved cysteine through the conserved F or W. D genes are given only for firm matches. Only part of the rows carry a size: once, few, many, or a class if the clone is expanded.

V,J,size,D,DNA,CDR3
TRBV18,TRBJ2-5,-,-,TGTGCCAGCTCACCAGCGGGGCAGATGCGAGAGACCCAGTACTTC,CASSPAGQMRETQYF
TRBV2,TRBJ1-2,-,-,TGTGCCAGCAGTGAAAACGTGTATGGCTACACCTTC,CASSENVYGYTF
TRBV6-5,TRBJ2-7,-,-,TGTGCCAGCAGTTACTCGCATGCCAGATCCTACGAGCAGTACTTC,CASSYSHARSYEQYF
TRBV29-1,TRBJ2-2,-,TRBD1,TGCAGCGTTAGACAGGGAGACACCGGGGAGCTGTTTTTT,CSVRQGDTGELFF
TRBV6-5,TRBJ2-7,-,-,TGTGCCAGCAATTATCTTCTGAACGAGCAGTACTTC,CASNYLLNEQYF
TRBV5-1,TRBJ1-1,-,TRBD1,TGCGCCAGCAGACTACAGGGGGAGGTCACTGAAGCTTTCTTT,CASRLQGEVTEAFF
TRBV28,TRBJ2-7,-,TRBD2,TGTGCCAGCAGTTTAAAAACTAGCGGGAGGACCCTGTACTTC,CASSLKTSGRTLYF
TRBV6-2/TRBV6-3,TRBJ2-7,-,-,TGTGCCAGCAGCCCCGGCAGGGCGGGCTACGAGCAGTACTTC,CASSPGRAGYEQYF
TRBV11-2,TRBJ2-3,once,TRBD1,TGTGCCAGCAGCCTGCGCCCACCCAGACAGGGGAGCACAGATACGCAGTATTTT,CASSLRPPRQGSTDTQYF
TRBV9,TRBJ2-2,-,-,TGTGCCAGCAGCTCCGGGGCTCTCTCTGGATCCGGGGAGCTGTTTTTT,CASSSGALSGSGELFF
TRBV6-6,TRBJ1-5,-,-,TGTGCCAGCAGTTACGGGACGGGGCAAGGTCAGCCCCAGCATTTT,CASSYGTGQGQPQHF
TRBV29-1,TRBJ2-3,-,TRBD2,TGCAGCGTTGGAAGCGGGAGCGTGGGTACGCAGTATTTT,CSVGSGSVGTQYF
TRBV7-9,TRBJ1-2,once,-,TGTGCCAGCAGCTCGACACGGAACTATGGCTACACCTTC,CASSSTRNYGYTF
TRBV18,TRBJ2-1,-,-,TGTGCCAGCTCACCGGTATACAATGAGCAGTTCTTC,CASSPVYNEQFF
TRBV2,TRBJ2-7,-,TRBD1,TGTGCCAGCAGTCGGGACAGGGGGTACTACGAGCAGTACTTC,CASSRDRGYYEQYF
TRBV15,TRBJ2-7,once,-,TGTGCCACCAGCAGAGGGTACAGTAGCTACGAGCAGTACTTC,CATSRGYSSYEQYF
TRBV29-1,TRBJ2-1,-,TRBD2,TGCAGCGGGGGCCAATATGGACTAGCGGGGTACAATGAGCAGTTCTTC,CSGGQYGLAGYNEQFF
TRBV18,TRBJ2-2,-,-,TGTGCCAGCTCACCATTTGACCGGACAGACACCGGGGAGCTGTTTTTT,CASSPFDRTDTGELFF
TRBV19,TRBJ2-1,-,TRBD2,TGTGCCAGTAGTCCACCGGGACTAGCTCCTGGGAGTGAGCAGTTCTTC,CASSPPGLAPGSEQFF
TRBV30,TRBJ2-7,-,-,TGTGCCTGGAGTATCGGCGGATCCTACGAGCAGTACTTC,CAWSIGGSYEQYF
TRBV3-1/TRBV3-2,TRBJ2-1,once,-,TGTGCCAGCAGCCAAGCTTCAGACCTGGGTGACGAGCAGTTCTTC,CASSQASDLGDEQFF
TRBV6-6,TRBJ2-7,-,-,TGTGCCAGCAGAGCCACGTTAGGGGAGACCCTCTACGAGCAGTACTTC,CASRATLGETLYEQYF
TRBV5-1,TRBJ2-7,-,-,TGCGCCAGCAGCTTCTGGGGAGTGGGGGAGCAGTACTTC,CASSFWGVGEQYF
TRBV29-1,TRBJ1-1,-,-,TGCAGCGTTGAGGTGGGCATGGGGGGTGTCAGCACTGAAGCTTTCTTT,CSVEVGMGGVSTEAFF
TRBV7-8,TRBJ2-7,-,TRBD2,TGTGCCAGCAGCTTCGGGACTAGCGGTTCATTGGAGCAGTACTTC,CASSFGTSGSLEQYF